The T cell receptor (beta chain) described here comes from a study of T cells in Graves' hyperthyroidism and ophthalmopathy. The V gene end was trimmed by 4 bases and the J gene end by 2 bases; junction bases not matched to a gene: 7. The CDR3 is 16 residues long. Germline V gene data show CDR1 as SGHAT and CDR2 as FQNNGV. What was amplified from RNA transcripts were TCR beta CDR3 regions. When the TCR CDR3 underwent first-round RT-PCR, the HTBI primer set was used. MiXCR, run by TCRdb on the multiplex PCR reads, gives a single entry per CDR3 protein. The table shows some 620,000 distinct CDR3 sequences, with 15% to 20% occurring only once. The table lists this clonotype with many counts.

The source of this sequence is a woman aged 25-40 years with Graves' hyperthyroidism. Sequenced sample: blood. This chain connects TRBV11-2 to TRBJ2-3; TRBD2 matches 9 bases. The CDR3 nucleotides read TGTGCCAGCAGCTCATTAGCGGGAGCACACACAGATACGCAGTATTTT. Translation: CASSSLAGAHTDTQYF.